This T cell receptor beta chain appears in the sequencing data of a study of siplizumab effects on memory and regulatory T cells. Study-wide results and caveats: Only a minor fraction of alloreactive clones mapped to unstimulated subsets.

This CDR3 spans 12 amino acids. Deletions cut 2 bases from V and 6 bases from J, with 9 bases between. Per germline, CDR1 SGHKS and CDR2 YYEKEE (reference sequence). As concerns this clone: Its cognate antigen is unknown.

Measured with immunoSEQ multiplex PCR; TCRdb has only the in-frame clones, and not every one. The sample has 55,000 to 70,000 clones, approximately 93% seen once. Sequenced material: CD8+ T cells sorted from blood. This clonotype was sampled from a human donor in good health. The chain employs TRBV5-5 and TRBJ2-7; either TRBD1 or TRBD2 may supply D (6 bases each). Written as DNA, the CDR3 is TGTGCCAGCAGCTTAGGAGGGGGCGAGCAGTACTTC. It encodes CASSLGGGEQYF.